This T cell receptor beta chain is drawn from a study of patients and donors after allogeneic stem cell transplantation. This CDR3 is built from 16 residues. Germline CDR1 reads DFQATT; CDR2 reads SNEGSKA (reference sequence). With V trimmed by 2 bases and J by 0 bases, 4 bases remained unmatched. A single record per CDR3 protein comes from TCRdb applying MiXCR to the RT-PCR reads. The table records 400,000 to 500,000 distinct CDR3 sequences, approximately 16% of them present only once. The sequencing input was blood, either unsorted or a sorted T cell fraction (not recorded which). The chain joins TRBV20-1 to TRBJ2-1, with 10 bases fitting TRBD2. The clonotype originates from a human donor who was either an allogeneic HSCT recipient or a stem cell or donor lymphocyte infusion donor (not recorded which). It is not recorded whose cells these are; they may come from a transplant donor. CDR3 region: CSARRSGRVSYNEQFF. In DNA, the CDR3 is TGCAGTGCTAGAAGGAGCGGGAGGGTCTCCTACAATGAGCAGTTCTTC.